This TCR beta chain came from a study of identifying expanded T cells in peripheral blood. Profiling relied on immunoSEQ multiplex PCR, and the TCRdb table lists in-frame clones only, not all of them. The table includes 100,000 to 110,000 clones, 75% to 90% detected once. A word on this clone: This sample includes further DNA sequences coding for the same CDR3.

Sequenced: blood. The TCR originated in a person aged 18 to 69 in good health.

In nucleotides, the CDR3 is TGCGCCAGCAGCTTAGACAGGGCTGGAAACACCATATATTTT. Amino acids: CASSLDRAGNTIYF. The V call is TRBV5-1, the J call TRBJ1-3; TRBD1 matches 7 bases. The CDR3 loop spans 14 amino acids. V lost 2 bases to trimming and J lost 2 bases; unmatched junction nucleotides: 1. The V gene's germline CDR1 is SGHRS and CDR2 YFSETQ. The full variable domain, in which reference TRBV5-1 and TRBJ1-3 provide the parts outside the CDR3, is KAGVTQTPRYLIKTRGQQVTLSCSPISGHRSVSWYQQTPGQGLQFLFEYFSETQRNKGNFPGRFSGRQFSNSRSEMNVSTLELGDSALYLCASSLDRAGNTIYFGEGSWLTVV.